This TCR beta chain is from a study of T-cell memory formation after mild COVID-19. Study as a whole: Clusters of TCRs were largely donor specific.

Findings and caveats of the study: Nothing showed for sure that second-wave clones peaking on day 37 were SARS-CoV-2 specific. Of the contracting clones, CD4+ ones lay mainly in CM and EM, and CD8+ ones in EMRA. Contracting clones from day 15 to 85 showed balanced CD4/CD8; later expanders favored CD4+.

CDR3 size: 15 residues. CDR1 and CDR2 (germline): MNHNY, SVGAGI (reference sequence). The V segment lost 3 bases and the J segment 6 bases; nucleotides outside the gene matches: 9. TCRdb re-derived calls from the 5' RACE reads in MiXCR, one entry per CDR3 protein. The data contain about 620,000 distinct CDR3 sequences, over 15% of them singletons. About this clonotype itself: Its matching antigen is unknown.

The rearrangement links TRBV6-6 to TRBJ1-2; 8 nucleotides line up with TRBD1. The sequence was obtained from an adult woman who had mild COVID-19 (a few samples of this study predate the infection). Cell type and time point are not known. The sequenced sample was PBMCs or a T cell subset sorted from them (not recorded which). CDR3 in amino acids: CASSYTYDRGNGYTF. CDR3 nucleotides: TGTGCCAGCAGTTATACCTACGACAGGGGCAATGGCTACACCTTC.